This TCR beta chain was recorded in a study of cytomegalovirus exposure and HLA in healthy donors (dated by TCRdb to the late 2010s). Regarding the complete study: According to a later analysis, one platform produced both the 110 or so validation repertoires and the 666 repertoires of the first cohort. To predict cytomegalovirus infection status, the study combined high-throughput TCR immunosequencing, statistical association of individual TCRs with disease status, and machine learning. The study aimed to test whether cataloging public T cell receptors could reveal signatures of past pathogen exposure. A separate validation cohort of 100 to 150 different subjects was used in addition to the roughly 720-subject first cohort. Study-wide conclusions, independent of this receptor: Subsequent analysis determined that TCRs grouped into clusters in the first cohort also showed a tendency toward co-occurrence across the roughly 120 validation repertoires, and approximately 94% of cluster scores exceeded 0. The study gave a list of 150 to 200 TCR beta chains associated with cytomegalovirus. Most TCR sequences were observed very rarely across donors, whereas some public TCRs were present in many individuals. All 120 or so repertoires were used to score co-occurrence in the validation cohort in a later analysis, because that analysis had no HLA typing for the cohort. Three of the identified cytomegalovirus-associated TCR beta chains were confirmed in vitro to be specific for cytomegalovirus antigens. In both the original and validation cohorts, the classifier was reported to diagnose cytomegalovirus status with high specificity and sensitivity. It was suggested by the authors that the approach could potentially be generalized to other disease states and immunological phenotypes.

To prepare the library, the immunoSEQ multiplex PCR assay was applied. In the paper's pipeline: A statistical classification framework was developed to diagnose cytomegalovirus status using the catalog of TCR beta chain sequences. TCRdb retrieved this table from immuneACCESS and kept in-frame rearrangements only. Not all clones are present; in checked studies, unresolved V genes account for under half, and no reason is known for the remainder. V and J calls and clone size are as listed in that table; D and trimming were resolved from the DNA. The sample contains some 170,000 clones, 80% to 90% of them found a single time. The biggest ten clones account for 5.7% of the sample. As for this clone: Its antigen remains unidentified. Within one base of it there is no much larger clone, and no base qualities were kept.

Separate from the roughly 650-subject first cohort, the validation cohort of 95 to 150 subjects was the group to which the donors belonged. The sequence was collected from a woman between 25 and 40 years old in good health and CMV-seronegative. Sequencing was done on a sample of PBMCs.

The DNA sequence is as follows: TGTGCCAGCAGCTTAGCGCTGGCGGCTCAGCCCCAGCATTTT. It encodes CASSLALAAQPQHF. This sequence uses TRBV7-8 and TRBJ1-5; the D segment cannot be called with confidence. Deletion took 0 bases off V and 6 bases off J, with a span of 9 bases between the germline ends. The CDR3 spans 14 residues, from the cysteine through the phenylalanine. Solely the CDR3 DNA is kept, with 42 bases framed from the first base. The germline V gene provides CDR1 SGHVS and CDR2 FQNEAQ. The CDR3, completed at both ends by the reference TRBV7-8 and TRBJ1-5 genes, gives the full variable domain GAGVSQSPRYKVAKRGQDVALRCDPISGHVSLFWYQQALGQGPEFLTYFQNEAQLDKSGLPSDRFFAERPEGSVSTLKIQRTQQEDSAVYLCASSLALAAQPQHFGDGTRLSIL.